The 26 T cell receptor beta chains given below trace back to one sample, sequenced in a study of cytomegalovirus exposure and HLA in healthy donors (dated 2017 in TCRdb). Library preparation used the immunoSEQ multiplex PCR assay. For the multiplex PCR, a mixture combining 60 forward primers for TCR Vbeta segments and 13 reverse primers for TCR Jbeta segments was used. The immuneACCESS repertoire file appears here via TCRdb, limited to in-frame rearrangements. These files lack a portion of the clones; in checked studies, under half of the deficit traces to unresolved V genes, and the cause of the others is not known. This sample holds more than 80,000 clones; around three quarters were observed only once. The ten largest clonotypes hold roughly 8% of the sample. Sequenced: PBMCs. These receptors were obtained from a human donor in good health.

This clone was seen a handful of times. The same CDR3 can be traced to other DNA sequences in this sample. The CDR3 nucleotides are TGTGCCAGCAGTTACTCCGGGGGGCGAACTGAAGCTTTCTTT. The encoded protein is CASSYSGGRTEAFF. The rearrangement links TRBV6-5 to TRBJ1-1; D is perhaps TRBD1 (6 bases). CDR1 is MNHEY, CDR2 SVGAGI, per germline. This CDR3 contains 14 residues. V was shortened by 0 bases and J by 5 bases, with 10 bases between the two germline ends.

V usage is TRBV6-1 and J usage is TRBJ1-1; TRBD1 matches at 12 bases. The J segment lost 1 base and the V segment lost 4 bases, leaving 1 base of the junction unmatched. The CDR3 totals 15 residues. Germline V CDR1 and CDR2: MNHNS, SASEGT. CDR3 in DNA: TGTGCCAGCAGTGGGGGACAGGGGGCGAACACTGAAGCTTTCTTT. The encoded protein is CASSGGQGANTEAFF.

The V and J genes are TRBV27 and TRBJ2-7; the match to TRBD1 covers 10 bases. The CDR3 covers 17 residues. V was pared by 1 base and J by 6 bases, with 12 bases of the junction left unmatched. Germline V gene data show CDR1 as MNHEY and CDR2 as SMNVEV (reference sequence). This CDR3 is CASSLYGVGTGAGEQYF. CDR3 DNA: TGTGCCAGCAGTTTATATGGAGTGGGGACAGGGGCCGGCGAGCAGTACTTC.

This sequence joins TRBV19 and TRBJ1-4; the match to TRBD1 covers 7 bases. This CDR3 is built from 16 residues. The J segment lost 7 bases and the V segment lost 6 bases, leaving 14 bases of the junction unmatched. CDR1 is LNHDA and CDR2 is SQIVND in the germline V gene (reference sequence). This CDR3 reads CASRGRGFGFGEKLFF. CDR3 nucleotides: TGTGCCAGTAGGGGCAGGGGGTTCGGTTTTGGTGAAAAACTGTTTTTT.

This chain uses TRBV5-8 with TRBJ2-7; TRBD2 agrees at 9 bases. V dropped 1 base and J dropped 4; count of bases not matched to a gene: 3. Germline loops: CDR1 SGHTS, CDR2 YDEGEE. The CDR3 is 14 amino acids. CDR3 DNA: TGTGCCAGCAGCTTGCTAGCGGGAAGGTACGAGCAGTACTTC. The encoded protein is CASSLLAGRYEQYF.

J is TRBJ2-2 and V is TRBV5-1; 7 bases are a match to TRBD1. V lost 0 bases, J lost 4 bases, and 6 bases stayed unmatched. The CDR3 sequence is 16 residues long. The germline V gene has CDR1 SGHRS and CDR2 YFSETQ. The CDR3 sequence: CASSLGLTGRTGELFF. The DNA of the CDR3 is TGCGCCAGCAGCTTGGGTCTGACAGGGCGCACCGGGGAGCTGTTTTTT. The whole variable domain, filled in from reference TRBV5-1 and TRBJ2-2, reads KAGVTQTPRYLIKTRGQQVTLSCSPISGHRSVSWYQQTPGQGLQFLFEYFSETQRNKGNFPGRFSGRQFSNSRSEMNVSTLELGDSALYLCASSLGLTGRTGELFFGEGSRLTVL.

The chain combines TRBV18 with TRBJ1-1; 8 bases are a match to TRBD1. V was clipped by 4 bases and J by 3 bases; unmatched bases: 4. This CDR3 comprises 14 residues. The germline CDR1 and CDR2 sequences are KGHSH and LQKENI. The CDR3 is CASSRQGMDTEAFF. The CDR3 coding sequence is TGTGCCAGCTCACGACAGGGGATGGACACTGAAGCTTTCTTT.

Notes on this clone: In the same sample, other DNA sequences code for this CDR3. The DNA for the CDR3 is TGCAGTGCTAACTACGGCTATGGCTACACCTTC. Encoded protein: CSANYGYGYTF. The chain joins TRBV20-1 to TRBJ1-2; D uncertain. The ends were cut back, 4 bases at V and 4 bases at J, with 7 bases in the middle. This CDR3 is 11 amino acids long. Germline CDR1 is DFQATT and CDR2 is SNEGSKA (reference sequence).

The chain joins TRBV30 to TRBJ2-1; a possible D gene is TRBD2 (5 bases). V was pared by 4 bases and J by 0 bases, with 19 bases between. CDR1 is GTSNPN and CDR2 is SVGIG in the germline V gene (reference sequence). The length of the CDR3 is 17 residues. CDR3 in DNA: TGTGCCTGGATGCCGGGTACTAGTACTTTCTCCTACAATGAGCAGTTCTTC. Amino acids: CAWMPGTSTFSYNEQFF.

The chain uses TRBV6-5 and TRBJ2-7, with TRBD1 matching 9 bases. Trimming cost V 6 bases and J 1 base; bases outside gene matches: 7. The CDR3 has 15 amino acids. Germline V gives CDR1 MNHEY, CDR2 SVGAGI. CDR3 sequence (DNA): TGTGCCAGCAGGAACCGCGGGACAGGGTCCTACGAGCAGTACTTC. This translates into CASRNRGTGSYEQYF.

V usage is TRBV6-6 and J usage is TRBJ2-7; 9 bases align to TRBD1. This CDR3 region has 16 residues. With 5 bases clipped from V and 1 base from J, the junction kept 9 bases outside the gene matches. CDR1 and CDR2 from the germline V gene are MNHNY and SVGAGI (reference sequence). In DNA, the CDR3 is TGTGCCAGCAGTATAGGGGGACAGGGTAGATCCTACGAGCAGTACTTC. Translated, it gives CASSIGGQGRSYEQYF.

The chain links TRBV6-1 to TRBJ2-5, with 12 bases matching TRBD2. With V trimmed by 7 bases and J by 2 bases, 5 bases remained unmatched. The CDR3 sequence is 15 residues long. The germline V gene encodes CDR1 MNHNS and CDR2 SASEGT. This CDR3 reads CASTVGTSGQETQYF. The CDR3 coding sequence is TGTGCCAGCACCGTCGGGACTAGCGGGCAAGAGACCCAGTACTTC.

The CDR3 DNA follows: TGTGCCAGCAGTACGGCGGGGAGGTCTGAAGCTTTCTTT. Translated, it gives CASSTAGRSEAFF. This chain uses TRBV7-2 with TRBJ1-1; D unclear. The V and J ends lost 6 bases and 6 bases respectively, with 14 bases between them. The germline CDR1 and CDR2 sequences are SGHTA and FQGNSA. CDR3 length: 13 residues.

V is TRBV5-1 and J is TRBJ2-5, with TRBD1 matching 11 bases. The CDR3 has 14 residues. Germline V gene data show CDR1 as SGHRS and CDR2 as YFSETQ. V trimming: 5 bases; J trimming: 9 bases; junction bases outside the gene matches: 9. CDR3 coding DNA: TGCGCCAGCAGTCAAGGACAGGGGGCTCGGGCCCAGTACTTC. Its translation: CASSQGQGARAQYF.

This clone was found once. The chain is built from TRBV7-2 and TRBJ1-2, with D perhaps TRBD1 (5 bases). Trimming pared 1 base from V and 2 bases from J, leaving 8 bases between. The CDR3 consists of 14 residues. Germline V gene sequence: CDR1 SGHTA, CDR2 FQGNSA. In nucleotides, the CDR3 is TGTGCCAGCAGCTTAGAAGGGGCCAACTATGGCTACACCTTC. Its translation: CASSLEGANYGYTF.

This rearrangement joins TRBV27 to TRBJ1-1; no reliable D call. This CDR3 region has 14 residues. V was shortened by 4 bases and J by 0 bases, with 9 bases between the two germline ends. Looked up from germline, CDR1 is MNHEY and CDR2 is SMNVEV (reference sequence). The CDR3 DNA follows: TGTGCCAGCAGTTGGCGGGCACTGAACACTGAAGCTTTCTTT. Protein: CASSWRALNTEAFF.

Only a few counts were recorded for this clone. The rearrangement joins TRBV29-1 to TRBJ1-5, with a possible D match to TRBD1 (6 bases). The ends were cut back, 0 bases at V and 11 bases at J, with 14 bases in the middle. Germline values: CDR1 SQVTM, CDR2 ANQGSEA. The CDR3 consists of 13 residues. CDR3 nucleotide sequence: TGCAGCGTTGAAGATCCCCTCGGACAGTCCCAGCATTTT. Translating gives CSVEDPLGQSQHF.

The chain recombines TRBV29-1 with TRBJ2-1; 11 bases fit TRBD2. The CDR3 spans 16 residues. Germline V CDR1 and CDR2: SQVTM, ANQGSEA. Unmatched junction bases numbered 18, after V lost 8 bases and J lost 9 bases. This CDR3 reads CSLASAIAGGPGEQFF. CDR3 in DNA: TGCAGCCTCGCATCGGCCATAGCGGGGGGGCCAGGTGAGCAGTTCTTC.

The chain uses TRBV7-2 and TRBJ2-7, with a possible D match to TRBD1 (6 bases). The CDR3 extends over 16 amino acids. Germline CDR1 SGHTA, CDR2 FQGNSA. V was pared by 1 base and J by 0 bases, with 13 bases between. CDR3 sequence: CASSLGVGAGSYEQYF. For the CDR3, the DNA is TGTGCCAGCAGCTTAGGGGTGGGGGCGGGCTCCTACGAGCAGTACTTC.

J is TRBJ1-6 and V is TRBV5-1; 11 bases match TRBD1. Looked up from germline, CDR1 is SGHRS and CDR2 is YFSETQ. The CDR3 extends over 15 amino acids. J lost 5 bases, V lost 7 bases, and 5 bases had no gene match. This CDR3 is CASARDRGNNSPLHF. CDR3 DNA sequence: TGCGCCAGCGCCCGGGACAGGGGGAATAATTCACCCCTCCACTTT.

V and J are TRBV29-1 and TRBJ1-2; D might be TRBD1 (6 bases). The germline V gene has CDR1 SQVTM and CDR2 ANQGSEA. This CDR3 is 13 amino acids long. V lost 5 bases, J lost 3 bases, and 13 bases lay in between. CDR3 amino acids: CSVNRAGDYGYTF. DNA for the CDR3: TGCAGCGTTAACAGGGCCGGCGACTATGGCTACACCTTC.

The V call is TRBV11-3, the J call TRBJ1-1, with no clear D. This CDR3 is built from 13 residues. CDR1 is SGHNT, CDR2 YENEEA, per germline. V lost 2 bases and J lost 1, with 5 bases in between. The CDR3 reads CASSLFQNTEAFF. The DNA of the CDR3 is TGTGCCAGCAGCTTATTCCAGAACACTGAAGCTTTCTTT.

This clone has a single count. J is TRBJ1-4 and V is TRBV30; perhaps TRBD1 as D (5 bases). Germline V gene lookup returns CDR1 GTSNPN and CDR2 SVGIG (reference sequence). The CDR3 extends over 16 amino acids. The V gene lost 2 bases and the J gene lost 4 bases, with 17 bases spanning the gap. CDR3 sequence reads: CAWSFRQSWGNEKLFF. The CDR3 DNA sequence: TGTGCCTGGAGTTTCCGACAGTCTTGGGGTAATGAAAAACTGTTTTTT.

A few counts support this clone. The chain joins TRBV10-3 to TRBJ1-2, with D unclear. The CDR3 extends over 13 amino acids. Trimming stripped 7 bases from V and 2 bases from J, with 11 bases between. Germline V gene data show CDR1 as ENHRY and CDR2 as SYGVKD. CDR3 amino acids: CAIMAERNYGYTF. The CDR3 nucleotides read TGTGCCATCATGGCAGAGAGGAACTATGGCTACACCTTC.

This CDR3 is CASSYDKGAPRNEQFF. The DNA for the CDR3 is TGTGCCAGCAGTTATGACAAGGGGGCGCCCCGCAATGAGCAGTTCTTC. This chain uses TRBV6-5 with TRBJ2-1, with 7 bases lining up with TRBD1. The germline V gene has CDR1 MNHEY and CDR2 SVGAGI. The junction had 11 bases not matched to a gene; V was cut back by 3 bases and J by 6 bases. CDR3 length: 16 residues.

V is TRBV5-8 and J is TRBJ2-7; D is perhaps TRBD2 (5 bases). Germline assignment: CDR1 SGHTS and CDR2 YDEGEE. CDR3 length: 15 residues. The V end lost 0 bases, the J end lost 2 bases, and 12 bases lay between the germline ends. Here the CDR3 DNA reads TGTGCCAGCAGCTTGGTAGCGAAAGCTCCCTACGAGCAGTACTTC. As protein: CASSLVAKAPYEQYF.